This TCR beta chain appears in the sequencing data of a study of T-cell memory formation after mild COVID-19. Study-wide findings and caveats: Second-wave clones reaching peak frequency on day 37 lacked confirmed SARS-CoV-2 specificity.

With respect to this clonotype: The antigen is not known.

MiXCR, run by TCRdb on the 5' RACE reads, gives a single entry per CDR3 protein. The table includes 120,000 to 150,000 distinct CDR3 sequences, roughly 19% detected once. The germline V gene encodes CDR1 SGHTA and CDR2 FQGTGA. V was shortened by 1 base and J by 5 bases, with 14 bases between the two germline ends. CDR3 length equals 15 residues. Sequenced sample: PBMCs or a T cell subset sorted from them (not recorded which). This chain uses TRBV7-3 with TRBJ1-2, with unresolved D. The clonotype comes from an adult woman who had mild COVID-19 (a few samples of this study predate the infection). Cell type and time point are not known. CDR3 sequence (DNA): TGTGCCAGCAGCTTAATCGGAGGTAGTCCGTATGGCTACACCTTC. It translates to CASSLIGGSPYGYTF.